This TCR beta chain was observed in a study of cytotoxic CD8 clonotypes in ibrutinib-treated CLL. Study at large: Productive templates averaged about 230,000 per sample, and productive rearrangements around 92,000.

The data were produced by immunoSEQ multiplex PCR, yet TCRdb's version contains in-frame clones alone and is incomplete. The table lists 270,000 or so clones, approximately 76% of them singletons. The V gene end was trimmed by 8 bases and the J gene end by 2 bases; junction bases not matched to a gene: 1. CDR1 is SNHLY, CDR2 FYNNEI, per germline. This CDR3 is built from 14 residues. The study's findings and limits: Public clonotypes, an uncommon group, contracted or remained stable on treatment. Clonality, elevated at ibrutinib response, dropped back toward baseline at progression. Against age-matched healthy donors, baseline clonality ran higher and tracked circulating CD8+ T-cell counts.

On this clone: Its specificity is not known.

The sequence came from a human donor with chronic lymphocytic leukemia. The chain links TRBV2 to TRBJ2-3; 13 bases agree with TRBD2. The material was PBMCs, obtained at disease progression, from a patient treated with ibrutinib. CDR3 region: CASGTSGATDTQYF. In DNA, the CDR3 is TGTGCCAGCGGGACTAGCGGGGCCACAGATACGCAGTATTTT.